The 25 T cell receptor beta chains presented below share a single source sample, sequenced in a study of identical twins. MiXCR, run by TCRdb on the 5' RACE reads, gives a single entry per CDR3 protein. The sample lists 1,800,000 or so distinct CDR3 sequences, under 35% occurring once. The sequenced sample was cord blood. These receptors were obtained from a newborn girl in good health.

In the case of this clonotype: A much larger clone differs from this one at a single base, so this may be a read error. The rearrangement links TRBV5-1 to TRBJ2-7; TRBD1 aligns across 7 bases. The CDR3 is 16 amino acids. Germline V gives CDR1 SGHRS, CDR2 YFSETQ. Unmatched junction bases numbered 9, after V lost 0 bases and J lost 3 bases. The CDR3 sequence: CASSLAPGTDFYEQYF. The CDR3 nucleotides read TGCGCCAGCAGCTTGGCGCCCGGGACAGACTTCTACGAGCAGTACTTC.

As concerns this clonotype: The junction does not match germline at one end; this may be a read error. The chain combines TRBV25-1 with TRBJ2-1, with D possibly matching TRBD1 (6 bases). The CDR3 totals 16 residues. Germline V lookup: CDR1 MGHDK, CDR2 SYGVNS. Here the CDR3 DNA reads TGTGCCAGCCGGCCCTCTACAGGGACCTTCTACAATGAGCACTTCTTC. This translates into CASRPSTGTFYNEHFF.

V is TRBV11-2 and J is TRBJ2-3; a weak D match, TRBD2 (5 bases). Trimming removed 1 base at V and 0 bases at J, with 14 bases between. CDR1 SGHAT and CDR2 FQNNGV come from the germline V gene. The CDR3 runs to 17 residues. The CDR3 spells CASSLGTSPHSTDTQYF. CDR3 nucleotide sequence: TGTGCCAGCAGCTTAGGAACTAGTCCCCATAGCACAGATACGCAGTATTTT.

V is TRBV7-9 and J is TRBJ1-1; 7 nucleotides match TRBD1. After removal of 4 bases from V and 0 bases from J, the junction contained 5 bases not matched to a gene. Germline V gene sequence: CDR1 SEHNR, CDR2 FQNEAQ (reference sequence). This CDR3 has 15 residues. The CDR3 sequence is CASSSSGTVNTEAFF. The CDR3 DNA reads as TGTGCCAGCAGCTCCTCCGGGACAGTGAACACTGAAGCTTTCTTT. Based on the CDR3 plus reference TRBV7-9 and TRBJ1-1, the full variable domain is DTGVSQNPRHKITKRGQNVTFRCDPISEHNRLYWYRQTLGQGPEFLTYFQNEAQLEKSRLLSDRFSAERPKGSFSTLEIQRTEQGDSAMYLCASSSSGTVNTEAFFGQGTRLTVV.

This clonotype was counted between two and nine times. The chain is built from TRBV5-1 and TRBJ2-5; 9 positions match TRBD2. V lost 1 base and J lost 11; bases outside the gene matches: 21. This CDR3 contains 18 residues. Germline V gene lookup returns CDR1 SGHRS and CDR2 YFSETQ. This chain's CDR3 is CASSLIGRGRAVHNEQYF. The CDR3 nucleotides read TGCGCCAGCAGCTTGATTGGTCGCGGGAGGGCCGTCCACAATGAGCAGTACTTC.

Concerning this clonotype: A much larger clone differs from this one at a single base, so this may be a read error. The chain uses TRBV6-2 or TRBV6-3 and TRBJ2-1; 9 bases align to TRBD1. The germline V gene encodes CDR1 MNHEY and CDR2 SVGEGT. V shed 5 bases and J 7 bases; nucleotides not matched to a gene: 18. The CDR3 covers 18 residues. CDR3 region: CASSLGTGTSTRRNEQFF. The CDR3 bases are TGTGCCAGCAGTCTAGGGACAGGGACCTCCACCCGTAGAAATGAGCAGTTCTTC.

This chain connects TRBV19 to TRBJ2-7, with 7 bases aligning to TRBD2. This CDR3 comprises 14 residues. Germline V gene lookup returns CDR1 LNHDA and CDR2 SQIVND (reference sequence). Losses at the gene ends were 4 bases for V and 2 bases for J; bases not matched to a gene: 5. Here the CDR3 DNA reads TGTGCCAGTAGTACAGTAGCGGGCCCCTACGAGCAGTACTTC. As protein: CASSTVAGPYEQYF.

The CDR3 here is CASSCGRGEESPLHF. For the CDR3, the DNA is TGTGCCAGCAGTTGCGGACGGGGAGAGGAATCACCCCTCCACTTT. This chain connects TRBV6-5 to TRBJ1-6; D call uncertain. V lost 4 bases, J lost 10 bases, and 17 bases lay in between. CDR1 and CDR2 (germline): MNHEY, SVGAGI. The CDR3 spans 15 residues.

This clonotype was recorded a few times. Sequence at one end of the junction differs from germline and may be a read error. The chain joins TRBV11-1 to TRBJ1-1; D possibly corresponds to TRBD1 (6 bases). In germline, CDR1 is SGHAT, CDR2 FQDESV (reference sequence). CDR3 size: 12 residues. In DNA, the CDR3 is TGTGCCATCAGCTCACAGGGCACTGAAGCTTTCTTT. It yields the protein CAISSQGTEAFF.

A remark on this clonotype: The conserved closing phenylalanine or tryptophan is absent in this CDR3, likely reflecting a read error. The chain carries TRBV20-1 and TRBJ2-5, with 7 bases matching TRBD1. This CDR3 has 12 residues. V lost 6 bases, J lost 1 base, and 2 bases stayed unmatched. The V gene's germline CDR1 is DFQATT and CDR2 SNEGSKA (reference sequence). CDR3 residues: CSARTGQETQYV. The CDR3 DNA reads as TGCAGTGCGAGGACAGGCCAAGAGACCCAGTACGTC.

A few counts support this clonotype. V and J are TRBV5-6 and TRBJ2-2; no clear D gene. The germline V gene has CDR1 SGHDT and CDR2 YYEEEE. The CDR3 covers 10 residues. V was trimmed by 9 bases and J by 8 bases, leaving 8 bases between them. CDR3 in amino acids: CAIHRGELFF. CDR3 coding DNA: TGTGCCATCCACCGGGGGGAGCTGTTTTTT.

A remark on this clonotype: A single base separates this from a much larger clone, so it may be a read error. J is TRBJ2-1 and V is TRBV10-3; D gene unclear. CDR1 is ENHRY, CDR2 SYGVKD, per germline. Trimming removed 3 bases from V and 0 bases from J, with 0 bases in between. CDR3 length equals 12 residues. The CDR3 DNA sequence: TGTGCCATCAGTGACTCCTACAATGAGCAGTTCTTC. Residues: CAISDSYNEQFF.

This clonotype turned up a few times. CDR3 protein: CAAGQGEHQPQHF. The CDR3 DNA sequence: TGTGCCGCCGGACAGGGCGAGCATCAGCCCCAGCATTTT. This chain joins TRBV10-3 and TRBJ1-5; 8 bases match TRBD1. This CDR3 has 13 residues. Trimming took 11 bases from V and 5 from J; bases not matched to a gene: 8. Germline V gene lookup returns CDR1 ENHRY and CDR2 SYGVKD.

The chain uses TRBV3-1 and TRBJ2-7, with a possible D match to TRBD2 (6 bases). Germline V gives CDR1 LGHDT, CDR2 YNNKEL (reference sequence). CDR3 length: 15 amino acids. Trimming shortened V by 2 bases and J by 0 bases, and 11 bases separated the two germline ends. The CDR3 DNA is TGTGCCAGCAGCCAAAGTAGCGGCTACTCCTACGAGCAGTACTTC. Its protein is CASSQSSGYSYEQYF.

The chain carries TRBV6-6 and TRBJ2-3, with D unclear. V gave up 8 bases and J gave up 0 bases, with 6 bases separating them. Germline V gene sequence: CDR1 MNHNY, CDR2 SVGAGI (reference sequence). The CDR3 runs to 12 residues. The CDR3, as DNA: TGTGCCAGCCAACTGAGCACAGATACGCAGTATTTT. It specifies CASQLSTDTQYF.

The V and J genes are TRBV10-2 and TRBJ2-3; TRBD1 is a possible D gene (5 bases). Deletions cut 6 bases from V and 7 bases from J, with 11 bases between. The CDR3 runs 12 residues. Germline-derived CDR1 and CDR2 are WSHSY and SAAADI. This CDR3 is CASREAGNTQYF. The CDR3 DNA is TGCGCCAGCAGGGAAGCAGGGAATACGCAGTATTTT.

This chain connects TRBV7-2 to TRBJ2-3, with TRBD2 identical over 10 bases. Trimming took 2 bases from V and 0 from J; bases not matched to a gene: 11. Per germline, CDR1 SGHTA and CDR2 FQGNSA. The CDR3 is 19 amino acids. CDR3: CASSLSWTSGVTSTDTQYF. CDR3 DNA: TGTGCCAGCAGCTTAAGTTGGACTAGCGGCGTAACTAGCACAGATACGCAGTATTTT. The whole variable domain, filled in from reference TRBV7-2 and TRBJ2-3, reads GAGVSQSPSNKVTEKGKDVELRCDPISGHTALYWYRQSLGQGLEFLIYFQGNSAPDKSGLPSDRFSAERTGGSVSTLTIQRTQQEDSAVYLCASSLSWTSGVTSTDTQYFGPGTRLTVL.

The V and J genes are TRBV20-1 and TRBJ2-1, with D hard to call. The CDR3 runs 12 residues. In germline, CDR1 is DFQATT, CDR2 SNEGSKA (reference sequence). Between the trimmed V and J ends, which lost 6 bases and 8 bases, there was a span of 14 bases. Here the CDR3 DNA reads TGCAGTGCCCAATTAGTTATGGATGAGCAGTTCTTC. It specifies CSAQLVMDEQFF.

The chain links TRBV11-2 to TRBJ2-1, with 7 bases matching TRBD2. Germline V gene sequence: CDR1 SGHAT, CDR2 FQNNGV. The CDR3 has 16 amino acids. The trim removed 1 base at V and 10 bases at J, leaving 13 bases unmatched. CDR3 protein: CASSLVGGGPFFEQFF. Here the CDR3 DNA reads TGTGCCAGCAGCTTAGTTGGGGGAGGGCCCTTCTTCGAGCAGTTCTTC.

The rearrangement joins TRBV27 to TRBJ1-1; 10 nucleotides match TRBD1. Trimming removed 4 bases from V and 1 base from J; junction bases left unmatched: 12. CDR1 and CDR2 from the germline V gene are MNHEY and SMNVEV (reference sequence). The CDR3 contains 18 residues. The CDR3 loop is CASSSPRDRGLRNTEAFF. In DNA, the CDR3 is TGTGCCAGCAGTTCCCCCCGGGACAGGGGACTGAGGAACACTGAAGCTTTCTTT.

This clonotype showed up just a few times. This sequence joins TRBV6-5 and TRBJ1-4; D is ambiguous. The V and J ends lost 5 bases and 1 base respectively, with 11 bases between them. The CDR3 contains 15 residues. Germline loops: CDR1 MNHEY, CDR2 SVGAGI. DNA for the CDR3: TGTGCCAGCAGTCAGACAAGACTAACTAATGAAAAACTGTTTTTT. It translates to CASSQTRLTNEKLFF.

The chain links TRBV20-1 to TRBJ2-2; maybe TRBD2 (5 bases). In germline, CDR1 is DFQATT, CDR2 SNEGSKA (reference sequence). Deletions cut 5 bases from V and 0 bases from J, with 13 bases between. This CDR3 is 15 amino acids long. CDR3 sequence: CSAPNPTTNTGELFF. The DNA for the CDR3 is TGCAGTGCTCCTAACCCGACTACGAACACCGGGGAGCTGTTTTTT.

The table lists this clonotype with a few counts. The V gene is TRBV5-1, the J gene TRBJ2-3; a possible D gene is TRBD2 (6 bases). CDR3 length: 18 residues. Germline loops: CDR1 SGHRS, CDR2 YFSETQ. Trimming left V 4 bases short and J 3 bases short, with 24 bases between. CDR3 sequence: CASSLYGPSRAGTDTQYF. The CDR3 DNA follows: TGCGCCAGCAGCCTATACGGACCCAGCCGGGCGGGAACAGATACGCAGTATTTT.

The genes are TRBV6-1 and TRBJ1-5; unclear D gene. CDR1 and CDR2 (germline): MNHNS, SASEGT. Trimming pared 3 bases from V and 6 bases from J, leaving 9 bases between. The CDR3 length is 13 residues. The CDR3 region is CASSESGFQPQHF. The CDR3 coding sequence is TGTGCCAGCAGTGAGTCGGGGTTTCAGCCCCAGCATTTT.

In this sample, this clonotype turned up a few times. The CDR3 DNA is TGTGCCATCAGTGGGTGGGGGACAGGGAGGTTGAACACTGAAGCTTTCTTT. Protein product: CAISGWGTGRLNTEAFF. The V and J genes are TRBV10-3 and TRBJ1-1; 9 nucleotides align to TRBD1. The junction had 9 bases not matched to a gene; V was cut back by 4 bases and J by 0 bases. Germline V gene lookup returns CDR1 ENHRY and CDR2 SYGVKD. There are 17 residues in the CDR3.